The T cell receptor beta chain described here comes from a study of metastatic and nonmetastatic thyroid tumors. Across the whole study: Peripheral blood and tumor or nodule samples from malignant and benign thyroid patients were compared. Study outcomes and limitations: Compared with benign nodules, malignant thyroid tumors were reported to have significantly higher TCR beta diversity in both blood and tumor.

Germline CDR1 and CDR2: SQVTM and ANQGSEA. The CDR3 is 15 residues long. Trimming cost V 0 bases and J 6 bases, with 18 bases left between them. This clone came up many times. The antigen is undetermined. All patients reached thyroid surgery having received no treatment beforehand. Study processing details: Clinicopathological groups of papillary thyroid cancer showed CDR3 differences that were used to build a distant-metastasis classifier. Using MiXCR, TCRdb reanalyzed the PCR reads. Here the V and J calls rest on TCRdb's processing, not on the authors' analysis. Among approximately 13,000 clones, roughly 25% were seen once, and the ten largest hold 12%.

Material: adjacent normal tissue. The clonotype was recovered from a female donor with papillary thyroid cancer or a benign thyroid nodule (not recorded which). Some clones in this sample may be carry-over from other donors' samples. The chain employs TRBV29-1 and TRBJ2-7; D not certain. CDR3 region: CSVEDRQATVGEQYF. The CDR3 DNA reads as TGCAGCGTTGAAGATCGCCAGGCGACCGTGGGCGAGCAGTACTTC.